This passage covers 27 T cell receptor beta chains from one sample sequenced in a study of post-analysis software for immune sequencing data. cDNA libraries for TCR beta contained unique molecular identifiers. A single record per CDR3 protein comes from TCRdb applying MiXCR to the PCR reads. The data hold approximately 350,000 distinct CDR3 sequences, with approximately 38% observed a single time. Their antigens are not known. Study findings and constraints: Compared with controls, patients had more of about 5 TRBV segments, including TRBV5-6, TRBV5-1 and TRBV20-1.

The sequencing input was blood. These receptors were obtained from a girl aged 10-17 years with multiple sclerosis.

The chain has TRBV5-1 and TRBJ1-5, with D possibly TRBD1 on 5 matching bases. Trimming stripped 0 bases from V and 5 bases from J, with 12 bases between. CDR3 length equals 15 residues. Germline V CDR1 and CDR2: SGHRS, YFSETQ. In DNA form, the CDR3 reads TGCGCCAGCAGCTTGGCAGGGCCCCCCCATCAGCCCCAGCATTTT. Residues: CASSLAGPPHQPQHF.

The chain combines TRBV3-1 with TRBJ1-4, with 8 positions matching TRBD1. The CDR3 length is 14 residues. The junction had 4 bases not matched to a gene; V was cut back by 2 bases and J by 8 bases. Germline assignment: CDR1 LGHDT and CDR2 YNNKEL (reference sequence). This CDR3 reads CASSQTGGREKLFF. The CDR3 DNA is TGTGCCAGCAGCCAAACAGGGGGTAGGGAAAAACTGTTTTTT.

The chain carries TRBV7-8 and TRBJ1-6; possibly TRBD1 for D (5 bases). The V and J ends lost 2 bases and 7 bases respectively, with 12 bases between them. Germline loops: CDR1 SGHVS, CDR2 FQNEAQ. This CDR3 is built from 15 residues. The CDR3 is CASSLLGEANSPLHF. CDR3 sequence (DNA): TGTGCCAGCAGCTTACTAGGGGAGGCAAATTCACCCCTCCACTTT.

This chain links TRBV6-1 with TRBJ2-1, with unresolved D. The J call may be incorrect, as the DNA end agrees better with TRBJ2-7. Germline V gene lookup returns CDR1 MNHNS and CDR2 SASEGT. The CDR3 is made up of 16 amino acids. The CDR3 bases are TGTGCCAGCAGTGATTGGTTACAGAGCTCCTACAATGAGCAGTACTTC. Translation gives CASSDWLQSSYNEQYF.

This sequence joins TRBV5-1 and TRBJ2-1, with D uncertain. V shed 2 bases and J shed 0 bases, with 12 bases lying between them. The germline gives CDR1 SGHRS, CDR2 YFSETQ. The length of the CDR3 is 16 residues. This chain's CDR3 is CASSLKEMSSYNEQFF. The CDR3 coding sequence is TGCGCCAGCAGCTTAAAAGAAATGAGCTCCTACAATGAGCAGTTCTTC. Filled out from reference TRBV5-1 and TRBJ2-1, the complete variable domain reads KAGVTQTPRYLIKTRGQQVTLSCSPISGHRSVSWYQQTPGQGLQFLFEYFSETQRNKGNFPGRFSGRQFSNSRSEMNVSTLELGDSALYLCASSLKEMSSYNEQFFGPGTRLTVL.

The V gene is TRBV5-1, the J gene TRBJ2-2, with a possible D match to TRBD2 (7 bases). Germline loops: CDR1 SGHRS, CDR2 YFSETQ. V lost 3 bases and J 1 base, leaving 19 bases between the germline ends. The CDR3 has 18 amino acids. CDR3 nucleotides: TGCGCCAGCAGCTACCCAGCTGGCGGGGGCTTGAACACCGGGGAGCTGTTTTTT. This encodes CASSYPAGGGLNTGELFF.

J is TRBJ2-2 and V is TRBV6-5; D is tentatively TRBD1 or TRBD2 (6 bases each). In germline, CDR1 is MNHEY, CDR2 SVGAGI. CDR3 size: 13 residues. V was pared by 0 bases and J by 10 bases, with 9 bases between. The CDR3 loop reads CASSYSGGPELFF. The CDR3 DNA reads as TGTGCCAGCAGTTACTCGGGGGGCCCGGAGCTGTTTTTT.

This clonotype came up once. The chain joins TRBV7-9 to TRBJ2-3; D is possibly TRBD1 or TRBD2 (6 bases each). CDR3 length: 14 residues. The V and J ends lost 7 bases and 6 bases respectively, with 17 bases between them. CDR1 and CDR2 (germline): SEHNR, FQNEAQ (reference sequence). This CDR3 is CASNCVTGADTQYF. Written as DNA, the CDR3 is TGTGCCAGCAACTGCGTAACGGGGGCTGATACGCAGTATTTT. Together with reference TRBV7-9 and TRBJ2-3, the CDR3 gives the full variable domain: DTGVSQNPRHKITKRGQNVTFRCDPISEHNRLYWYRQTLGQGPEFLTYFQNEAQLEKSRLLSDRFSAERPKGSFSTLEIQRTEQGDSAMYLCASNCVTGADTQYFGPGTRLTVL.

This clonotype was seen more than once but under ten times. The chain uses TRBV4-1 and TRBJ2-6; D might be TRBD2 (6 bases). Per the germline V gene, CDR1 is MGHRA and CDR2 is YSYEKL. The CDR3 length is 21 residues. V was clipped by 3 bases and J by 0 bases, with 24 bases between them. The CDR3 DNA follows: TGCGCCAGCAGCCACAAAATGGGATTGGGACTCCCCGACTCTGGGGCCAACGTCCTGACTTTC. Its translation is CASSHKMGLGLPDSGANVLTF.

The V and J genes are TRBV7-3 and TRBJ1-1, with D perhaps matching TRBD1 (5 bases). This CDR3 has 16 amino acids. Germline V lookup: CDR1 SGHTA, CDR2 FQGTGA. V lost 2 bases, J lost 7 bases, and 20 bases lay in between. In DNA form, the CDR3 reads TGTGCCAGCAGCTTATTTCTGGGGACCCCAGATAATGAAGCTTTCTTT. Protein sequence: CASSLFLGTPDNEAFF. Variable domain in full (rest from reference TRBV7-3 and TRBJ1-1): GAGVSQTPSNKVTEKGKYVELRCDPISGHTALYWYRQSLGQGPEFLIYFQGTGAADDSGLPNDRFFAVRPEGSVSTLKIQRTERGDSAVYLCASSLFLGTPDNEAFFGQGTRLTVV.

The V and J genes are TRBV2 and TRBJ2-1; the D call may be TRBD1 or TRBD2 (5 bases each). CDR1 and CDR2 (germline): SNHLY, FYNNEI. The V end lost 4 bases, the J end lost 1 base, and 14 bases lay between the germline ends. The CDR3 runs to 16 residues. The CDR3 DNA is TGTGCCAGCAGTGGGGGACGGAAGATTTCCTACAATGAGCAGTTCTTC. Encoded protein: CASSGGRKISYNEQFF.

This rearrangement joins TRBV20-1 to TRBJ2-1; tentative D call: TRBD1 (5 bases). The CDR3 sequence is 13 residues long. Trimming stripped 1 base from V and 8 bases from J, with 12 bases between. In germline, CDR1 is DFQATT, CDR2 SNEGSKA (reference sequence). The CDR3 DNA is TGCAGTGCTAGAGTTGGGGCTGGCGATGAGCAGTTCTTC. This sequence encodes CSARVGAGDEQFF.

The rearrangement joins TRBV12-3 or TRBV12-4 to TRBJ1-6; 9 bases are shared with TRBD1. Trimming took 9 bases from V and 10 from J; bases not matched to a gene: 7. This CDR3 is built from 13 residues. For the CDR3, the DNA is TGTGCCAGTCACAGGGGGCGAGGCTCACCCCTCCACTTT. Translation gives CASHRGRGSPLHF.

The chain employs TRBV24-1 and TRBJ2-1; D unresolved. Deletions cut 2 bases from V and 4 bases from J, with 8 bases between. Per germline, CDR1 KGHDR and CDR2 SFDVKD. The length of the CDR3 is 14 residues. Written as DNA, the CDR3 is TGTGCCACCAGTGATTCGCTGAATTACAATGAGCAGTTCTTC. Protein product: CATSDSLNYNEQFF.

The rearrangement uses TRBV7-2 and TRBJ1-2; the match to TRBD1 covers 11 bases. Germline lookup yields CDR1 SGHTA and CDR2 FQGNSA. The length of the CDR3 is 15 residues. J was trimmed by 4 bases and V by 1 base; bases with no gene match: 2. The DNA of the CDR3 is TGTGCCAGCAGCTTAGACGGACAGGGGGCCTATGGCTACACCTTC. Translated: CASSLDGQGAYGYTF.

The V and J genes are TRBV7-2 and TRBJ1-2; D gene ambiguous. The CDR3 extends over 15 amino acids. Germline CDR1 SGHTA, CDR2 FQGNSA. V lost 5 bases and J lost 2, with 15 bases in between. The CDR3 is CASSPSGTQNYGYTF. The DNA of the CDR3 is TGTGCCAGCAGCCCCAGTGGTACTCAAAACTATGGCTACACCTTC.

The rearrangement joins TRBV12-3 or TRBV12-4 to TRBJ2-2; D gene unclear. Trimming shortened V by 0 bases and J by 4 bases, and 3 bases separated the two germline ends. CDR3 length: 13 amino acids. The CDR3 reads CASSLAFTGELFF. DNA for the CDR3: TGTGCCAGCAGTTTAGCGTTCACCGGGGAGCTGTTTTTT.

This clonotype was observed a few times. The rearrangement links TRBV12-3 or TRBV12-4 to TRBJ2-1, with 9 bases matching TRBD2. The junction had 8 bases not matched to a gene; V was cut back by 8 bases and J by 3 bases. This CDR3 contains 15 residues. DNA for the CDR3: TGTGCCAGCCGCCCGCGGGGGGGCGGCTACAATGAGCAGTTCTTC. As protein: CASRPRGGGYNEQFF.

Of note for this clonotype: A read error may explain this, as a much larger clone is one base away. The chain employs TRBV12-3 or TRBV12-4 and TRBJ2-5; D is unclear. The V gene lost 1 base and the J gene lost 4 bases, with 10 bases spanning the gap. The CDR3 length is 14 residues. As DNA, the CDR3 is TGTGCCAGCAGTTTAGAAGGAACTCGAGAGACCCAGTACTTC. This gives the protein CASSLEGTRETQYF.

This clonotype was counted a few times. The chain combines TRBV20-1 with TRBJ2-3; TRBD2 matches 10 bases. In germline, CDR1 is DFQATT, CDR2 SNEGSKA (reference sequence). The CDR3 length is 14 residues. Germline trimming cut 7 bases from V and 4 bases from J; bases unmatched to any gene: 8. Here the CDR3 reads CSVPGLATSDTQYF. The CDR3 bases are TGCAGTGTTCCGGGACTAGCGACCTCAGATACGCAGTATTTT.

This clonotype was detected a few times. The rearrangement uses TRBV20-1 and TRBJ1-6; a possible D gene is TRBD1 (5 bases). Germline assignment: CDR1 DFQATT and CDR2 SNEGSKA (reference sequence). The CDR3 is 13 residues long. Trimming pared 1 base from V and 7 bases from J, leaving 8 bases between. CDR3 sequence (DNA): TGCAGTGCTAGAGGGGGGTTCAATTCACCCCTCCACTTT. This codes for CSARGGFNSPLHF.

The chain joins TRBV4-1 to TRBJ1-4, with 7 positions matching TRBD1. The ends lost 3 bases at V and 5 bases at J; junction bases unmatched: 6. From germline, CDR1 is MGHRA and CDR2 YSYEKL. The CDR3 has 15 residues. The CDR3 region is CASSQEGQPNEKLFF. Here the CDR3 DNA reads TGCGCCAGCAGCCAGGAGGGACAGCCAAATGAAAAACTGTTTTTT.

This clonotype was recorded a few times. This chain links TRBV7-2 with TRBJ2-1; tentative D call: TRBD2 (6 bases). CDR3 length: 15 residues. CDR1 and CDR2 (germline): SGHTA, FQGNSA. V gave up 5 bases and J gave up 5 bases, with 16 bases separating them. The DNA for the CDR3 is TGTGCCAGCAGCGCCTGGACGGGCGGGAACAATGAGCAGTTCTTC. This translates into CASSAWTGGNNEQFF.

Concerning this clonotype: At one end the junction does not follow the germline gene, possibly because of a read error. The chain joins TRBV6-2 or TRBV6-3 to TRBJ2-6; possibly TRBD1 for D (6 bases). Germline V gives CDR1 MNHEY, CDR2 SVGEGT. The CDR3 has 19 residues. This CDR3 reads CASSYSRHRANSGANVQTF. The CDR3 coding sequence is TGTGCCAGCAGTTACTCGAGACACAGGGCAAACTCTGGGGCCAACGTCCAGACTTTC.

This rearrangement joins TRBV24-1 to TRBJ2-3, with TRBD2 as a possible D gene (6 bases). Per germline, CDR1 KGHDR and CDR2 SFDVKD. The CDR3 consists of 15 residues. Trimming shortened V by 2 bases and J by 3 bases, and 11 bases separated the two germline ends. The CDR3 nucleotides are TGTGCCACCAGTGATTCGCGGGGATTGACAGATACGCAGTATTTT. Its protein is CATSDSRGLTDTQYF.

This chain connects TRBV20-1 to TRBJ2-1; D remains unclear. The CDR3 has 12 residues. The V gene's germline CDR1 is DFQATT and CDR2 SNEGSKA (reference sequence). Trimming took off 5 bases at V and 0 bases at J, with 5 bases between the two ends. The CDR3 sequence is CSAGDSYNEQFF. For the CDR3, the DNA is TGCAGTGCTGGGGACTCCTACAATGAGCAGTTCTTC.

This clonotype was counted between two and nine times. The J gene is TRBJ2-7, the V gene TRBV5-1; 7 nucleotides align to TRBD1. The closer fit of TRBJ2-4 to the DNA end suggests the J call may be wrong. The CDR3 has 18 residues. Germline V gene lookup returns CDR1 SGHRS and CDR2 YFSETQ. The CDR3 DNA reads TGCGCCAGCAGCTTGGAAACGACAGGGAGAGGCCCCAAAAACATTCAGTACTTC. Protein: CASSLETTGRGPKNIQYF.